This T cell receptor (beta chain) appears in the sequencing data of a study of CD8 T cells in Susac syndrome (dated by TCRdb to the late 2010s). General notes on the study: Of the Susac syndrome patients who were sequenced, about six had clinically active disease and eight were in clinical remission. At blood withdrawal, Susac syndrome patients were either therapy-naive, taking corticosteroids (in some cases with IVIg as well), or taking IVIg alone. Repertoire sequencing was used to test whether CD8+ T cell activation and differentiation in Susac syndrome was antigen driven.

Trimming removed 5 bases from V and 3 bases from J; the gene matches leave 6 bases unexplained. The CDR3 goes from the cysteine to the phenylalanine over 15 residues. The kept DNA is CDR3 alone, 45 bases in frame from the first base. Peripheral blood CD8+ and CD4+ T cells from healthy donors, Susac syndrome patients and multiple sclerosis patients were profiled by high-throughput TCR beta sequencing. The Susac syndrome patients fulfilled recently defined diagnostic criteria for definite or probable disease. Bulk CD8+ and CD4+ T cells were purified magnetically by negative isolation, whereas CD8+ TEMRA cells were enriched by FACS. Blood was collected in EDTA tubes and processed within 24 hours, with PBMCs isolated through density gradient centrifugation. PBMCs intended for TCR sequencing were cryopreserved in liquid nitrogen and thawed later in a water bath at 37 degrees C. The sorted or isolated CD4+, CD8+ and CD8+ TEMRA cells reached a purity of at least 90%.

Broader findings and caveats from the paper: The CD4+ T cell repertoire of patients with Susac syndrome showed no detectable clonal expansion. The number of individuals in the TCR sequencing and HLA analysis was recognized as being relatively small.

Turning to this clonotype: This receptor's antigen is unknown. Per-base quality was not reported, and no clone a single base away is much larger than it.

RNA was extracted using the RNeasy kit, and roughly 0.5 to 1 microgram was reverse transcribed with random hexamers. The immunoSEQ multiplex PCR assay, covering 54 Vbeta and 13 Jbeta segments, was used to amplify TCR beta CDR3 regions. Bias from PCR amplification was corrected by using a synthetic template baseline for primer optimization and for computational correction. Concerning the study's data processing: Reads were annotated to V, D and J genes per IMGT and analyzed with immunoSEQ Analyzer, keeping only productive sequences. Clonality was calculated as one minus the Shannon entropy normalized by log2 of the number of productive unique sequences. For each patient and control, public and private clones were evaluated within the 100 most prevalent clones. Clones were defined as Susac-specific when absent from the healthy and MS cohorts, from about 970 published viral clones and from other ImmuneACCESS disease sequences. The raw public reads went through TCRdb reprocessing: fastp at Q25, MiXCR clone calling, in-frame beta chains kept. Rows merge per CDR3 protein into single entries with the most common DNA and genes. None of the V and J calls come from the authors' own analysis; TCRdb made them. A total of about 150,000 distinct CDR3 sequences appear in this sample, 90% to 96% of them only once. Jointly, the top ten make up 0.12% of the sample.

The TCR sequence derives from a human donor with Susac syndrome. Material: CD4+ T cells from PBMCs. This chain is built from TRBV12-3 or TRBV12-4 and TRBJ2-1; 8 of the junction bases match TRBD2. The CDR3 is CASSEAGANYNEQFF. The nucleotides read TGTGCCAGCAGTGAAGCGGGAGCGAACTACAATGAGCAGTTCTTC.